The rows below give T cell receptor beta chains drawn from one sample of a study of blood T cells in healthy people across ages. One entry per CDR3 protein results from TCRdb running MiXCR on the 5' RACE reads. Here the sample spans roughly 800,000 distinct CDR3 sequences, 58% being singletons. What was sequenced was blood. These receptor sequences come from a man aged 30 to 45 in good health. Both conserved end residues are part of each CDR3. A D gene is named only where the DNA matches it firmly. Size is stated for part of the rows, as once, few or many counts, or as a class when the clone is expanded.

D: .; V: TRBV4-1; size: few; J: TRBJ2-7; CDR3: CASSQGGLRGRLGDEQYF; DNA: TGCGCCAGCAGCCAAGGTGGTTTGAGAGGACGGCTTGGGGACGAGCAGTACTTC
D: .; V: TRBV10-3; size: .; J: TRBJ2-7; CDR3: CAISESGRLMDEQYF; DNA: TGTGCCATCAGTGAGTCGGGGCGCCTGATGGATGAGCAGTACTTC
D: .; V: TRBV5-1; size: .; J: TRBJ1-2; CDR3: CASSFDPRRGYTF; DNA: TGCGCCAGCAGCTTCGACCCCAGACGGGGCTACACCTTC
D: .; V: TRBV4-2; size: few; J: TRBJ2-5; CDR3: CASSQETGEGTQYF; DNA: TGTGCCAGCAGCCAAGAAACGGGAGAGGGGACCCAGTACTTC
D: TRBD1; V: TRBV29-1; size: .; J: TRBJ1-1; CDR3: CSESRGQGSRAFF; DNA: TGCAGCGAATCTCGTGGACAGGGTTCGCGAGCTTTCTTT
D: .; V: TRBV27; size: once; J: TRBJ2-1; CDR3: CASKSGAEQFF; DNA: TGTGCCAGCAAATCGGGAGCTGAGCAGTTCTTC
D: TRBD1; V: TRBV6-2/TRBV6-3; size: few; J: TRBJ2-1; CDR3: CASSHKQGTFSNEQFF; DNA: TGTGCCAGCAGTCATAAACAGGGGACGTTTTCCAATGAGCAGTTCTTC
D: .; V: TRBV4-3; size: few; J: TRBJ2-4; CDR3: CASSQGSPGADIQYF; DNA: TGCGCCAGCAGCCAAGGTAGTCCAGGGGCGGACATTCAGTACTTC
D: TRBD2; V: TRBV18; size: few; J: TRBJ2-7; CDR3: CASSVARTSSYEQYF; DNA: TGTGCCAGCTCAGTAGCACGGACTAGCTCCTACGAGCAGTACTTC
D: TRBD2; V: TRBV6-5; size: .; J: TRBJ2-1; CDR3: CASSYSSGGQFF; DNA: TGTGCCAGCAGTTACTCGTCGGGGGGGCAGTTCTTC
D: .; V: TRBV28; size: .; J: TRBJ2-7; CDR3: CASYPSKDPYEQYF; DNA: TGTGCCAGCTACCCCTCCAAGGACCCCTACGAGCAGTACTTC
D: .; V: TRBV11-1; size: .; J: TRBJ2-7; CDR3: CASSLVQGELDEQYF; DNA: TGTGCCAGCAGCTTAGTTCAGGGTGAATTGGACGAGCAGTACTTC
D: TRBD2; V: TRBV24-1; size: .; J: TRBJ2-1; CDR3: CATSVRLAGPNEQFF; DNA: TGTGCCACCAGTGTCAGGCTAGCGGGACCCAATGAGCAGTTCTTC
D: .; V: TRBV10-3; size: .; J: TRBJ2-3; CDR3: CAISRLEPGTPTDTQYF; DNA: TGTGCCATCAGTAGACTAGAACCCGGGACTCCCACAGATACGCAGTATTTT
D: .; V: TRBV12-3/TRBV12-4; size: .; J: TRBJ1-1; CDR3: CATSRRLSEAFF; DNA: TGTGCCACCAGCCGTAGGCTCTCTGAAGCTTTCTTT
D: .; V: TRBV29-1; size: few; J: TRBJ2-1; CDR3: CSVRTTRYNEQFF; DNA: TGCAGCGTTCGAACAACCCGATACAATGAGCAGTTCTTC
D: .; V: TRBV7-2; size: many; J: TRBJ2-6; CDR3: CASSLGGLGANVLTF; DNA: TGTGCCAGCAGCTTAGGGGGGCTCGGGGCCAACGTCCTGACTTTC
D: .; V: TRBV29-1; size: few; J: TRBJ2-1; CDR3: CSVLESSYNEQFF; DNA: TGCAGCGTTCTGGAGAGCTCCTACAATGAGCAGTTCTTC
D: TRBD1; V: TRBV29-1; size: .; J: TRBJ2-7; CDR3: CSARTGADYEQYF; DNA: TGCAGCGCTCGGACAGGAGCTGACTACGAGCAGTACTTC
D: .; V: TRBV15; size: few; J: TRBJ2-1; CDR3: CATSTKGLPAYNEQFF; DNA: TGTGCCACCAGCACAAAAGGACTACCTGCCTACAATGAGCAGTTCTTC
D: .; V: TRBV6-2/TRBV6-3; size: .; J: TRBJ1-5; CDR3: CASDQGYNQPQHF; DNA: TGTGCCAGCGACCAGGGGTACAATCAGCCCCAGCATTTT
D: TRBD2; V: TRBV9; size: .; J: TRBJ2-1; CDR3: CASSGSGRTYNEQFF; DNA: TGTGCCAGCAGCGGTAGCGGGAGGACCTACAATGAGCAGTTCTTC
D: TRBD1; V: TRBV10-3; size: .; J: TRBJ1-2; CDR3: CAINRGKNGYTF; DNA: TGTGCCATCAACAGGGGGAAGAATGGCTACACCTTC
D: TRBD1; V: TRBV4-3; size: .; J: TRBJ1-6; CDR3: CASSPALGQGASPLHF; DNA: TGCGCCAGCAGCCCCGCTTTGGGTCAGGGGGCCTCACCCCTCCACTTT
D: .; V: TRBV6-6; size: many; J: TRBJ2-5; CDR3: CASSQQAGSGQETQYF; DNA: TGTGCCAGCAGCCAACAGGCAGGGTCGGGGCAAGAGACCCAGTACTTC
D: TRBD2; V: TRBV20-1; size: .; J: TRBJ2-7; CDR3: CSARSGTSDEQYF; DNA: TGCAGTGCTAGATCTGGGACTAGCGACGAGCAGTACTTC
D: TRBD1; V: TRBV2; size: .; J: TRBJ2-7; CDR3: CASTENRGAYEQYF; DNA: TGTGCCAGCACCGAAAACAGGGGAGCCTACGAGCAGTACTTC
D: .; V: TRBV12-3/TRBV12-4; size: .; J: TRBJ2-1; CDR3: CASSPTDGLGQFF; DNA: TGTGCCAGCAGTCCTACCGACGGCCTGGGGCAGTTCTTC
D: .; V: TRBV14; size: .; J: TRBJ2-3; CDR3: CASSLQGRRLTETQYF; DNA: TGTGCCAGCAGCCTACAGGGGAGGCGGCTCACAGAGACGCAGTATTTT
D: .; V: TRBV2; size: few; J: TRBJ2-7; CDR3: CASSEGGSSVEQYF; DNA: TGTGCCAGCAGTGAAGGGGGTAGCTCGGTCGAGCAGTACTTC
D: TRBD1; V: TRBV20-1; size: .; J: TRBJ2-7; CDR3: CSALTGASSYEQYF; DNA: TGCAGTGCCTTAACAGGGGCTAGCTCCTACGAGCAGTACTTC
D: .; V: TRBV7-9; size: few; J: TRBJ2-7; CDR3: CASSLVGGVAYEQYF; DNA: TGTGCCAGCAGCTTAGTGGGGGGAGTTGCCTACGAGCAGTACTTC
D: .; V: TRBV7-3; size: .; J: TRBJ2-3; CDR3: CASSLTFGMPQYF; DNA: TGTGCCAGCAGCTTAACCTTCGGGATGCCCCAGTATTTT
D: .; V: TRBV3-1; size: few; J: TRBJ1-5; CDR3: CASSQSPLSNQPQHF; DNA: TGTGCCAGCAGCCAATCCCCTTTGAGCAATCAGCCCCAGCATTTT
D: TRBD1; V: TRBV20-1; size: .; J: TRBJ2-7; CDR3: CSARDPRDRPFEQYF; DNA: TGCAGTGCTAGAGATCCCCGGGACAGGCCCTTCGAGCAGTACTTC
D: .; V: TRBV6-5; size: .; J: TRBJ1-2; CDR3: CASRSAGGVGRGYTF; DNA: TGTGCCAGCAGAAGCGCCGGGGGTGTGGGTAGAGGCTACACCTTC
D: .; V: TRBV20-1; size: .; J: TRBJ2-3; CDR3: CSAIQGDTQYF; DNA: TGCAGTGCTATTCAGGGGGATACGCAGTATTTT
D: .; V: TRBV5-5; size: .; J: TRBJ2-7; CDR3: CASSRPGGGGYEQYF; DNA: TGTGCCAGCAGCCGCCCGGGTGGGGGCGGCTACGAGCAGTACTTC
D: .; V: TRBV5-1; size: .; J: TRBJ2-5; CDR3: CASSLDVQETQYF; DNA: TGCGCCAGCAGCTTGGATGTCCAAGAGACCCAGTACTTC
D: .; V: TRBV6-2/TRBV6-3; size: .; J: TRBJ2-7; CDR3: CATYYRTDSSHEQYF; DNA: TGTGCCACATATTATCGGACAGATAGCTCCCACGAGCAGTACTTC
D: TRBD1; V: TRBV29-1; size: .; J: TRBJ2-4; CDR3: CSVAFLAGTGKNIQYF; DNA: TGCAGCGTTGCCTTCCTCGCCGGGACAGGGAAAAACATTCAGTACTTC
D: TRBD1; V: TRBV7-2; size: few; J: TRBJ1-1; CDR3: CASSLDRTRCFF; DNA: TGTGCCAGCAGCCTGGACAGGACCCGGTGTTTCTTT
D: .; V: TRBV18; size: few; J: TRBJ2-5; CDR3: CASSPISRDPKETQYF; DNA: TGTGCCAGCTCACCTATCAGCCGCGACCCTAAAGAGACCCAGTACTTC
D: TRBD1; V: TRBV28; size: .; J: TRBJ2-5; CDR3: CASSSQGDRQRETQYF; DNA: TGTGCCAGCAGTTCCCAAGGGGACAGACAGAGAGAGACCCAGTACTTC
D: .; V: TRBV12-3/TRBV12-4; size: .; J: TRBJ1-2; CDR3: CASTLWGGTANYGYTF; DNA: TGTGCCAGCACCTTATGGGGGGGCACCGCTAACTATGGCTACACCTTC